This T cell receptor beta chain was observed in a study of cytomegalovirus exposure and HLA in healthy donors. On the study more broadly: The platform used for the roughly 120 validation repertoires matched that of the roughly 670 first-cohort repertoires, a later analysis reported.

Points from the study as a whole: Overall, about 160 TCR beta chains were annotated as cytomegalovirus-associated. Most TCR sequences proved rare, with some public TCRs found in many donors.

TCRdb keeps only in-frame clones here, not all; method: immunoSEQ multiplex PCR. Found here are under 400,000 clones, roughly 85% of them singletons; the top ten hold over 0.75%. Concerning this clone itself: Its antigen is not identified.

Per germline, CDR1 SGDLS and CDR2 YYNGEE. CDR3 length: 14 amino acids. V lost 5 bases, J lost 2 bases, and 11 bases lay in between. The chain is built from TRBV9 and TRBJ1-3; D ambiguous. Sample: PBMCs. The receptor was isolated from a woman aged 18-29 years in good health and CMV-seronegative. The CDR3 DNA reads as TGTGCCAGCAGGGAGGGTCTCGCTGGAAACACCATATATTTT. It translates to CASREGLAGNTIYF.